The 26 T cell receptor beta chains presented below share a single source sample, sequenced in a study of cytomegalovirus exposure and HLA in healthy donors. Sequencing was performed with immunoSEQ multiplex PCR; in TCRdb, only in-frame clones are kept and a portion is missing. The top ten clones hold approximately 1% of a sample with some 120,000 clones, 89% of them seen once. Sequencing used PBMCs. These receptor sequences come from a woman aged 18-35 years in good health and CMV-seronegative.

The gene calls are TRBV11-3 and TRBJ1-3; 11 positions match TRBD1. The CDR3 has 18 residues. The junction had 12 bases not matched to a gene; V was cut back by 5 bases and J by 3 bases. In germline, CDR1 is SGHNT, CDR2 YENEEA. CDR3 nucleotide sequence: TGTGCCAGCAGCCCTAGAGAACGGACAGGGGGCTATGGAAACACCATATATTTT. It is translated as CASSPRERTGGYGNTIYF.

V and J are TRBV27 and TRBJ2-7, with 7 bases lining up with TRBD1. CDR3 size: 15 residues. Germline V gene data show CDR1 as MNHEY and CDR2 as SMNVEV (reference sequence). V gave up 2 bases and J gave up 2 bases; unmatched junction bases: 6. The CDR3 region has the DNA TGTGCCAGCAGTTTACTGACAGGGCGAACCTACGAGCAGTACTTC. Amino acid sequence: CASSLLTGRTYEQYF.

This sequence joins TRBV9 and TRBJ1-2, with a weak D call TRBD1 (5 bases). V lost 4 bases to trimming and J lost 7 bases, with 26 bases between them. CDR3 length: 17 amino acids. The germline CDR1 and CDR2 sequences are SGDLS and YYNGEE. The CDR3 region has the DNA TGTGCCAGCAGCCTAGGCGGGGCCCTTGGCCCATCTATTGGCTACACCTTC. Protein: CASSLGGALGPSIGYTF.

V usage is TRBV5-1 and J usage is TRBJ2-4; 8 bases fit TRBD2. Germline lookup yields CDR1 SGHRS and CDR2 YFSETQ. V shed 4 bases, J shed 9 bases, and the junction held 12 bases outside the gene matches. The CDR3 spans 15 residues. CDR3 bases: TGCGCCAGCAGCGTAGGGCGGGGCGCGGGAGGCATTCAGTACTTC. Translating gives CASSVGRGAGGIQYF. The full variable domain, in which reference TRBV5-1 and TRBJ2-4 provide the parts outside the CDR3, is KAGVTQTPRYLIKTRGQQVTLSCSPISGHRSVSWYQQTPGQGLQFLFEYFSETQRNKGNFPGRFSGRQFSNSRSEMNVSTLELGDSALYLCASSVGRGAGGIQYFGAGTRLSVL.

The CDR3 loop reads CAWSVGQGNTEAFF. The CDR3 nucleotides are TGTGCCTGGAGTGTGGGACAGGGAAACACTGAAGCTTTCTTT. This chain links TRBV30 with TRBJ1-1; 9 bases agree with TRBD1. The CDR3 is 14 amino acids. J lost 2 bases, V lost 0 bases, and 1 base had no gene match. The germline V gene encodes CDR1 GTSNPN and CDR2 SVGIG (reference sequence).

The chain couples TRBV2 to TRBJ2-1; perhaps TRBD2 as D (6 bases). Per the germline V gene, CDR1 is SNHLY and CDR2 is FYNNEI. V was trimmed by 5 bases and J by 1 base, leaving 6 bases between them. CDR3 size: 13 residues. The chain's CDR3 is CASSRESYNEQFF. The CDR3 DNA follows: TGTGCCAGCAGTCGGGAGTCCTACAATGAGCAGTTCTTC. Combining the CDR3 with reference TRBV2 and TRBJ2-1 gives the whole variable domain EPEVTQTPSHQVTQMGQEVILRCVPISNHLYFYWYRQILGQKVEFLVSFYNNEISEKSEIFDDQFSVERPDGSNFTLKIRSTKLEDSAMYFCASSRESYNEQFFGPGTRLTVL.

This chain joins TRBV10-3 and TRBJ1-2; maybe TRBD1 (5 bases). V gave up 6 bases and J gave up 6 bases, with 14 bases separating them. Germline V gene data show CDR1 as ENHRY and CDR2 as SYGVKD. This CDR3 has 13 residues. This CDR3 is CAISQRGRDGYTF. CDR3 DNA sequence: TGTGCCATCAGCCAGCGGGGACGGGATGGCTACACCTTC.

This rearrangement joins TRBV30 to TRBJ2-7, with D perhaps TRBD2 (6 bases). Germline V gives CDR1 GTSNPN, CDR2 SVGIG (reference sequence). CDR3 length equals 15 residues. V lost 0 bases and J 4 bases, leaving 16 bases between the germline ends. The DNA of the CDR3 is TGTGCCTGGAGTGTACCATTGCGGGGTCGATACGAGCAGTACTTC. Its translation: CAWSVPLRGRYEQYF.

In DNA, the CDR3 is TGTGCCAGCAGCTTAGAAGGAGCGTTGGGCACTGAAGCTTTCTTT. Protein sequence: CASSLEGALGTEAFF. The chain has TRBV7-9 and TRBJ1-1; D remains unclear. Germline lookup yields CDR1 SEHNR and CDR2 FQNEAQ (reference sequence). This CDR3 is built from 15 residues. Trimming cost V 1 base and J 4 bases, with 13 bases left between them.

This chain uses TRBV6-5 with TRBJ2-1; 7 bases fit TRBD1. This CDR3 region has 15 residues. CDR1 and CDR2 (germline): MNHEY, SVGAGI. The V segment lost 5 bases and the J segment 6 bases; nucleotides outside the gene matches: 10. The CDR3 here is CASSRWGQLLNEQFF. CDR3 in DNA: TGTGCCAGCAGTAGATGGGGACAGCTACTCAATGAGCAGTTCTTC.

The rearrangement links TRBV19 to TRBJ1-1, with a possible D match to TRBD1 (5 bases). Germline V gene sequence: CDR1 LNHDA, CDR2 SQIVND (reference sequence). The length of the CDR3 is 15 residues. V lost 5 bases and J lost 4, with 17 bases in between. CDR3 nucleotide sequence: TGTGCCAGTAGTCTTAATGCGGGGGGACGCACTGAAGCTTTCTTT. This sequence encodes CASSLNAGGRTEAFF.

The chain is built from TRBV7-6 and TRBJ2-1; TRBD1 agrees at 7 bases. Germline CDR1 is SGHVS and CDR2 is FNYEAQ. Germline trimming cut 5 bases from V and 0 bases from J; bases unmatched to any gene: 10. CDR3 length: 17 residues. The CDR3 protein is CASSPLGGQSSYNEQFF. CDR3 in DNA: TGTGCCAGCAGCCCCTTAGGGGGACAGTCCTCCTACAATGAGCAGTTCTTC. Together with reference TRBV7-6 and TRBJ2-1, the CDR3 gives the full variable domain: GAGVSQSPRYKVTKRGQDVALRCDPISGHVSLYWYRQALGQGPEFLTYFNYEAQQDKSGLPNDRFSAERPEGSISTLTIQRTEQRDSAMYRCASSPLGGQSSYNEQFFGPGTRLTVL.

V usage is TRBV25-1 and J usage is TRBJ2-3; D is possibly TRBD1 (6 bases). Germline CDR1 is MGHDK and CDR2 is SYGVNS. The CDR3 runs 13 residues. V dropped 8 bases and J dropped 2 bases, with 11 bases sitting between them. The CDR3 loop is CASSRGNTDTQYF. In DNA form, the CDR3 reads TGTGCCAGCTCGAGGGGGAACACAGATACGCAGTATTTT.

This clone has a handful of counts. The J gene is TRBJ1-1, the V gene TRBV28, with D hard to call. The CDR3 length is 14 residues. V dropped 8 bases and J dropped 3 bases, with 16 bases sitting between them. Germline CDR1 and CDR2: MDHEN and SYDVKM. CDR3 region: CASRRGRSDTEAFF. The CDR3 nucleotides are TGTGCCAGCCGCAGAGGTAGGTCGGACACTGAAGCTTTCTTT.

The chain couples TRBV30 to TRBJ2-2, with 14 bases aligning to TRBD2. Trimming cost V 1 base and J 6 bases; bases outside gene matches: 10. Germline V gene lookup returns CDR1 GTSNPN and CDR2 SVGIG (reference sequence). CDR3 size: 18 residues. CDR3 amino acids: CAWSDARLAGGAAGELFF. The CDR3 DNA is TGTGCCTGGAGTGACGCAAGACTAGCGGGGGGGGCGGCCGGGGAGCTGTTTTTT.

V gene TRBV5-4 combines with J gene TRBJ2-1; TRBD1 matches 7 bases. Germline lookup yields CDR1 SGHNT and CDR2 YYREEE (reference sequence). The CDR3 spans 14 residues. J lost 4 bases, V lost 0 bases, and 1 base had no gene match. The CDR3: CASSLEQGYNEQFF. The CDR3 region has the DNA TGTGCCAGCAGCTTGGAACAGGGGTACAATGAGCAGTTCTTC.

V gene TRBV28 combines with J gene TRBJ1-5; a possible D gene is TRBD1 (5 bases). This CDR3 contains 15 residues. Germline-derived CDR1 and CDR2 are MDHEN and SYDVKM. Trimming removed 6 bases from V and 6 bases from J, with 18 bases in between. The CDR3 nucleotides read TGTGCCAGCAGATACGACAGCGGGGAGGGTCAGCCCCAGCATTTT. It encodes CASRYDSGEGQPQHF.

This clone has just one count. The V call is TRBV5-1, the J call TRBJ1-1; 9 nucleotides match TRBD1. The CDR3 is 13 amino acids. Germline V CDR1 and CDR2: SGHRS, YFSETQ. V trimming: 4 bases; J trimming: 7 bases; junction bases outside the gene matches: 5. This CDR3 reads CASSPSTGGEAFF. The CDR3 DNA follows: TGCGCCAGCAGCCCCTCGACAGGGGGTGAAGCTTTCTTT.

CDR3 loop: CASSPPLAEHDNEQFF. The CDR3 nucleotides are TGTGCCAGCAGTCCACCCCTCGCGGAGCACGACAATGAGCAGTTCTTC. The V call is TRBV28, the J call TRBJ2-1; D remains ambiguous. The CDR3 sequence is 16 residues long. V shed 5 bases and J shed 5 bases, with 19 bases lying between them. The germline gives CDR1 MDHEN, CDR2 SYDVKM. The full variable domain, its missing parts supplied by reference TRBV28 and TRBJ2-1, is DVKVTQSSRYLVKRTGEKVFLECVQDMDHENMFWYRQDPGLGLRLIYFSYDVKMKEKGDIPEGYSVSREKKERFSLILESASTNQTSMYLCASSPPLAEHDNEQFFGPGTRLTVL.

This chain connects TRBV30 to TRBJ2-1, with TRBD2 identical over 10 bases. Germline CDR1 GTSNPN, CDR2 SVGIG (reference sequence). V gave up 1 base and J gave up 2 bases; unmatched junction bases: 8. The CDR3 extends over 17 amino acids. CDR3 DNA: TGTGCCTGGAGTGGGGGACTAGCGCGACGCACCTACAATGAGCAGTTCTTC. This sequence encodes CAWSGGLARRTYNEQFF.

The genes are TRBV7-2 and TRBJ1-5; TRBD1 agrees at 7 bases. The CDR3 has 14 residues. J lost 0 bases, V lost 10 bases, and 6 bases had no gene match. Per the germline V gene, CDR1 is SGHTA and CDR2 is FQGNSA. The CDR3 nucleotides read TGTGCCACTTCGACAGGGCTTAGCAATCAGCCCCAGCATTTT. It codes for CATSTGLSNQPQHF.

This rearrangement joins TRBV11-2 to TRBJ1-2; no clear D gene. Germline values: CDR1 SGHAT, CDR2 FQNNGV. CDR3 length: 16 amino acids. The V and J ends lost 1 base and 0 bases respectively, with 12 bases between them. In DNA form, the CDR3 reads TGTGCCAGCAGCTTAGGCAGGAGGTTACCTAACTATGGCTACACCTTC. The encoded protein is CASSLGRRLPNYGYTF.

CDR3 sequence reads: CASNRVEHSGYSGANVLTF. The CDR3 nucleotides are TGCGCCAGTAACAGGGTGGAACACTCAGGATACTCTGGGGCCAACGTCCTGACTTTC. The chain combines TRBV5-1 with TRBJ2-6; possible D gene TRBD1, 6 bases. This CDR3 is built from 19 residues. Per germline, CDR1 SGHRS and CDR2 YFSETQ. The V and J ends lost 8 bases and 0 bases respectively, with 24 bases between them.

The V and J genes are TRBV5-8 and TRBJ2-7; D possibly corresponds to TRBD2 (6 bases). The germline V gene encodes CDR1 SGHTS and CDR2 YDEGEE. Trimming stripped 10 bases from V and 2 bases from J, with 19 bases between. The CDR3 loop spans 14 amino acids. The CDR3 DNA follows: TGTGCCGGCGGTTGGAGGGGCAAGACCTACGAGCAGTACGTC. Its protein is CAGGWRGKTYEQYV.

V gene TRBV6-6 combines with J gene TRBJ1-2; possible D gene TRBD1, 5 bases. Trimming stripped 0 bases from V and 8 bases from J, with 10 bases between. CDR1 MNHNY and CDR2 SVGAGI come from the germline V gene (reference sequence). The CDR3 is 13 amino acids. The chain's CDR3 is CASSYSGERGYTF. The DNA of the CDR3 is TGTGCCAGCAGTTACTCAGGGGAACGAGGCTACACCTTC.

V gene TRBV28 combines with J gene TRBJ1-1, with 8 positions matching TRBD1. The CDR3 is 13 amino acids. Germline V lookup: CDR1 MDHEN, CDR2 SYDVKM. V shed 6 bases, J shed 4 bases, and the junction held 4 bases outside the gene matches. The CDR3 sequence is CASRLTGGTEAFF. CDR3 nucleotides: TGTGCCAGCAGGCTAACAGGGGGCACTGAAGCTTTCTTT.